This T cell receptor (beta chain) was captured by sequencing in a study of T cell repertoires in cytomegalovirus infection. A single record per CDR3 protein comes from TCRdb applying MiXCR to the reads. The data hold about 300,000 distinct CDR3 sequences, with 8% to 10% observed a single time. The table lists this clonotype with many counts. The CDR3 length is 13 residues. CDR1 is LNHDA and CDR2 is SQIVND in the germline V gene (reference sequence). J was trimmed by 13 bases and V by 7 bases; bases with no gene match: 12. The clonotype was recovered from a human donor in good health (CMV status not recorded). Some clones in this sample may be carry-over from other donors' samples. Sequenced material: PBMCs. This chain joins TRBV19 and TRBJ2-4; 8 positions agree with TRBD1. CDR3 loop: CASTLSPGQEQYF. Here the CDR3 DNA reads TGTGCCAGTACCCTATCCCCGGGACAGGAACAGTACTTC.